The 21 T cell receptor beta chains reported below all come from one sample, sequenced in a study of OX40 agonist ivuxolimab in advanced cancers. Profiling relied on immunoSEQ multiplex PCR, and the TCRdb table lists in-frame clones only, not all of them. The table includes roughly 50,000 clones, approximately 89% detected once. Sequencing was performed on CD4+ or CD8+ T cells sorted from blood, taken in a trial of the OX40 agonist ivuxolimab. These receptors originate from an adult with an advanced solid tumor such as melanoma, head and neck, liver or kidney cancer.

The rearrangement joins TRBV2 to TRBJ1-1; 8 nucleotides agree with TRBD1. Trimming took 3 bases from V and 6 from J; bases not matched to a gene: 6. The length of the CDR3 is 14 residues. The germline V gene has CDR1 SNHLY and CDR2 FYNNEI. CDR3 sequence: CASSDAGGVAEAFF. In nucleotides, the CDR3 is TGTGCCAGCAGTGACGCAGGGGGCGTGGCTGAAGCTTTCTTT.

CDR3 sequence reads: CASSLGEGLNYEQYF. The DNA of the CDR3 is TGTGCCAGCAGCTTAGGGGAGGGGCTAAACTACGAGCAGTACTTC. The gene calls are TRBV11-2 and TRBJ2-7, with TRBD2 matching over 7 bases. CDR3 length: 15 amino acids. The junction had 6 bases not matched to a gene; V was cut back by 1 base and J by 3 bases. CDR1 is SGHAT, CDR2 FQNNGV, per germline.

The rearrangement links TRBV4-1 to TRBJ1-5; no definite D call. The ends were cut back, 0 bases at V and 7 bases at J, with 13 bases in the middle. Germline V CDR1 and CDR2: MGHRA, YSYEKL. This CDR3 comprises 15 residues. For the CDR3, the DNA is TGCGCCAGCAGCCAAGATCGGGGAGGAGGGCAGCCCCAGCATTTT. The encoded protein is CASSQDRGGGQPQHF.

The V and J genes are TRBV7-9 and TRBJ2-5; the D is unclear. The V end lost 5 bases, the J end lost 1 base, and 11 bases lay between the germline ends. The CDR3 sequence is 14 residues long. From germline, CDR1 is SEHNR and CDR2 FQNEAQ (reference sequence). The CDR3 DNA reads TGTGCCAGCAGCACGCCGGTCGGCCAAGAGACCCAGTACTTC. Amino acids: CASSTPVGQETQYF.

Comments on this clone: This sample also contains other DNA sequences that code for the same CDR3. The chain recombines TRBV28 with TRBJ2-2, with a possible D match to TRBD1 (6 bases). This CDR3 has 14 amino acids. V was clipped by 5 bases and J by 4 bases, with 11 bases between them. Germline V gene data show CDR1 as MDHEN and CDR2 as SYDVKM. CDR3 in DNA: TGTGCCAGCAGTCTGACAGGAGGCACCGGGGAGCTGTTTTTT. Translation gives CASSLTGGTGELFF. Complete variable domain (other parts from reference TRBV28 and TRBJ2-2): DVKVTQSSRYLVKRTGEKVFLECVQDMDHENMFWYRQDPGLGLRLIYFSYDVKMKEKGDIPEGYSVSREKKERFSLILESASTNQTSMYLCASSLTGGTGELFFGEGSRLTVL.

The chain uses TRBV19 and TRBJ2-7; possible D gene TRBD2, 5 bases. The CDR3 is made up of 14 amino acids. Germline V gene sequence: CDR1 LNHDA, CDR2 SQIVND (reference sequence). Trimming took off 3 bases at V and 1 base at J, with 10 bases between the two ends. The CDR3 sequence is CASSIGVGSYEQYF. As DNA, the CDR3 is TGTGCCAGTAGTATCGGGGTAGGGTCCTACGAGCAGTACTTC.

The chain links TRBV27 to TRBJ2-5; 11 bases align to TRBD2. The germline CDR1 and CDR2 sequences are MNHEY and SMNVEV (reference sequence). Losses at the gene ends were 2 bases for V and 1 base for J; bases not matched to a gene: 0. This CDR3 contains 15 residues. CDR3 DNA sequence: TGTGCCAGCAGTTTAGGGACTAGCGGCCAAGAGACCCAGTACTTC. Encoded protein: CASSLGTSGQETQYF.

The rearrangement uses TRBV28 and TRBJ2-5; D is perhaps TRBD1 (5 bases). Germline-derived CDR1 and CDR2 are MDHEN and SYDVKM. V was shortened by 5 bases and J by 1 base, with 11 bases between the two germline ends. This CDR3 has 14 amino acids. The CDR3 bases are TGTGCCAGCAGTCCGACAGAACCCCAAGAGACCCAGTACTTC. As protein: CASSPTEPQETQYF.

The chain's CDR3 is CASSAVPDTQYF. The CDR3 nucleotides are TGCGCCAGCAGTGCTGTTCCAGATACGCAGTATTTT. The chain recombines TRBV10-2 with TRBJ2-3; no clear D. The CDR3 loop spans 12 amino acids. CDR1 WSHSY and CDR2 SAAADI come from the germline V gene. The V end lost 4 bases, the J end lost 4 bases, and 6 bases lay between the germline ends.

The chain uses TRBV29-1 and TRBJ2-4, with 7 bases fitting TRBD1. CDR3 length equals 16 residues. Losses at the gene ends were 4 bases for V and 0 bases for J; bases not matched to a gene: 9. The V gene's germline CDR1 is SQVTM and CDR2 ANQGSEA. The CDR3 nucleotides read TGCAGCGTTGTTGGGACAGAGATACGAGCCAAAAACATTCAGTACTTC. Translating gives CSVVGTEIRAKNIQYF.

The CDR3 sequence is CASSPGPQGADPSSPLHF. CDR3 in DNA: TGCGCCAGCAGCCCAGGACCACAGGGGGCAGATCCTTCGTCACCCCTCCACTTT. The chain is built from TRBV5-1 and TRBJ1-6; 9 positions match TRBD1. Germline V gene sequence: CDR1 SGHRS, CDR2 YFSETQ. The CDR3 runs 18 residues. V shed 4 bases and J 10 bases; nucleotides not matched to a gene: 18. Looking up the rest from reference TRBV5-1 and TRBJ1-6 gives the full variable domain: KAGVTQTPRYLIKTRGQQVTLSCSPISGHRSVSWYQQTPGQGLQFLFEYFSETQRNKGNFPGRFSGRQFSNSRSEMNVSTLELGDSALYLCASSPGPQGADPSSPLHFGNGTRLTVT.

V gene TRBV19 combines with J gene TRBJ1-2; the D is unclear. The V end lost 7 bases, the J end lost 4 bases, and 7 bases lay between the germline ends. Germline V lookup: CDR1 LNHDA, CDR2 SQIVND (reference sequence). This CDR3 region has 11 residues. CDR3 sequence: CASTNSYGYTF. The CDR3 region has the DNA TGTGCCAGTACTAACAGCTATGGCTACACCTTC.

The chain is built from TRBV4-1 and TRBJ2-2, with D possibly matching TRBD2 (6 bases). CDR1 is MGHRA, CDR2 YSYEKL, per germline. The V gene lost 4 bases and the J gene lost 6 bases, with 18 bases spanning the gap. This CDR3 spans 16 amino acids. The CDR3 sequence is CASSLPSGVKSGELFF. CDR3 in DNA: TGCGCCAGCAGCCTGCCCTCGGGGGTGAAGTCCGGGGAGCTGTTTTTT.

The chain couples TRBV19 to TRBJ1-5; D gene unclear. Trimming shortened V by 5 bases and J by 2 bases, and 7 bases separated the two germline ends. The CDR3 totals 13 residues. CDR1 is LNHDA and CDR2 is SQIVND in the germline V gene (reference sequence). This chain's CDR3 is CASSHGGNQPQHF. The DNA of the CDR3 is TGTGCCAGTAGTCACGGAGGCAATCAGCCCCAGCATTTT.

The chain joins TRBV10-1 to TRBJ1-1, with D hard to call. Per germline, CDR1 WNHNN and CDR2 SYGVQD (reference sequence). CDR3 size: 10 residues. Trimming removed 6 bases at V and 4 bases at J, with 3 bases between. In DNA, the CDR3 is TGCGCCAGCAGAAGCACTGAAGCTTTCTTT. It codes for CASRSTEAFF.

This clone was seen a handful of times. The chain has TRBV14 and TRBJ1-1, with no clear D. In germline, CDR1 is SGHDN, CDR2 FVKESK. The CDR3 is made up of 13 amino acids. V was shortened by 4 bases and J by 5 bases, with 11 bases between the two germline ends. The CDR3 nucleotides are TGTGCCAGCAGCCTCACTGAGGGAACTGAAGCTTTCTTT. Residues: CASSLTEGTEAFF.

This chain uses TRBV7-8 with TRBJ1-2; weak D call: TRBD1 (6 bases). The CDR3 is made up of 13 amino acids. Deletions cut 4 bases from V and 8 bases from J, with 14 bases between. The germline V gene encodes CDR1 SGHVS and CDR2 FQNEAQ. This chain's CDR3 is CASSSTGPEGYTF. DNA for the CDR3: TGTGCCAGCAGCTCGACAGGCCCCGAGGGCTACACCTTC.

V usage is TRBV4-1 and J usage is TRBJ2-5; 7 bases are shared with TRBD2. The V and J ends lost 3 bases and 5 bases, in that order; junction bases with no gene match: 18. From germline, CDR1 is MGHRA and CDR2 YSYEKL. This CDR3 spans 18 amino acids. The CDR3 DNA reads TGCGCCAGCAGCCACCCATATGGAGCGGGGTCTCTGGGGGAGACCCAGTACTTC. It encodes CASSHPYGAGSLGETQYF.

The rearrangement links TRBV11-2 to TRBJ2-7; D unclear. Trimming removed 1 base at V and 0 bases at J, with 10 bases between. The CDR3 loop spans 15 amino acids. CDR1 SGHAT and CDR2 FQNNGV come from the germline V gene. The DNA of the CDR3 is TGTGCCAGCAGCTTAGGGCTCCCGAGCTCCTACGAGCAGTACTTC. Translated, it gives CASSLGLPSSYEQYF.

The chain employs TRBV7-3 and TRBJ2-2; 9 positions match TRBD2. Germline V gene lookup returns CDR1 SGHTA and CDR2 FQGTGA. V trimming: 5 bases; J trimming: 6 bases; junction bases outside the gene matches: 7. The CDR3 consists of 15 residues. The CDR3 DNA reads TGTGCCAGCAGCCCCGGGACTAGCCACTCCGGGGAGCTGTTTTTT. Protein product: CASSPGTSHSGELFF.

This clone was detected once. The chain joins TRBV4-3 to TRBJ2-1; D gene unclear. Looked up from germline, CDR1 is LGHNA and CDR2 is YSLEER. The germline V and J ends were trimmed by 1 base and 4 bases, with 5 bases remaining between them. There are 13 residues in the CDR3. This CDR3 is CASSQGPYNEQFF. In nucleotides, the CDR3 is TGCGCCAGCAGCCAAGGGCCATACAATGAGCAGTTCTTC.